This TCR beta chain stems from a study of shared clonotypes between healthy human individuals. The study enrolled healthy HIV-negative adults without recent acute infections or vaccinations as donors. Clones were sequenced by immunoSEQ multiplex PCR, and TCRdb holds only the in-frame ones, with some missing. The table has roughly 2 million clones, around 95% seen once. There are 12 residues in the CDR3. The germline V gene has CDR1 WNHNN and CDR2 SYGVQD (reference sequence). V lost 3 bases and J lost 4, with 6 bases in between. This TCR was sampled from a young man in good health. Input material: naive CD4+ T cells sorted from blood. Subset meaning: CD45RA+ positively selected. The V and J genes are TRBV10-1 and TRBJ1-1, with D unresolved. In DNA form, the CDR3 reads TGCGCCAGCAGTGATCATGGCACTGAAGCTTTCTTT. Protein sequence: CASSDHGTEAFF.